One and the same sample provided the 9 T cell receptor beta chains below, sequenced in a study of shared clonotypes between healthy human individuals. The repertoire was sequenced with immunoSEQ multiplex PCR; TCRdb's copy has only in-frame clones and lacks some. The sample lists about 480,000 clones, 79% seen once, with roughly 13% in the top ten. The sample comprised PBMCs. These receptors were obtained from a woman in her thirties or forties in good health. Some clones in this sample may be carry-over from other donors' samples.

The chain employs TRBV9 and TRBJ1-1; D unclear. In germline, CDR1 is SGDLS, CDR2 YYNGEE. V lost 4 bases to trimming and J lost 0 bases, with 10 bases between them. The CDR3 length is 14 residues. CDR3: CASSLDPLNTEAFF. The CDR3 DNA reads as TGTGCCAGCAGCCTCGACCCCTTGAACACTGAAGCTTTCTTT.

This clone was seen repeatedly, ten times or more. Other DNA sequences from this sample encode an identical CDR3 as well. The chain carries TRBV6-4 and TRBJ2-3; the D is unclear. This CDR3 has 14 amino acids. The V end was cut by 4 bases, the J end by 0 bases, with 8 bases between. Germline CDR1 MRHNA, CDR2 SNTAGT. Here the CDR3 reads CASSVSGSTDTQYF. Here the CDR3 DNA reads TGTGCCAGCAGTGTCTCCGGTAGCACAGATACGCAGTATTTT.

The V and J genes are TRBV7-2 and TRBJ2-7, with D perhaps matching TRBD2 (5 bases). Per the germline V gene, CDR1 is SGHTA and CDR2 is FQGNSA. With 5 bases removed from V and 1 base from J, the gap between germline ends came to 12 bases. The CDR3 loop spans 14 amino acids. CDR3 in amino acids: CASSRDPGSYEQYF. CDR3 sequence (DNA): TGTGCCAGCAGCCGAGACCCGGGATCCTACGAGCAGTACTTC.

This clone was observed a single time. J is TRBJ2-1 and V is TRBV7-8; maybe TRBD2 (5 bases). The V and J ends lost 6 bases and 6 bases respectively, with 18 bases between them. Germline CDR1 is SGHVS and CDR2 is FQNEAQ. The CDR3 totals 15 residues. The CDR3 bases are TGTGCCAGCAGTCCCGTAGGGCTAGCCGGCAATGAGCAGTTCTTC. Translating gives CASSPVGLAGNEQFF.

The rearrangement joins TRBV19 to TRBJ2-1; 16 bases line up with TRBD2. The germline CDR1 and CDR2 sequences are LNHDA and SQIVND (reference sequence). This CDR3 spans 15 amino acids. V gave up 10 bases and J gave up 9 bases; unmatched junction bases: 9. CDR3 in DNA: TGTGCCACCCTGGGACTAGCGGGAGGGAAAGGTGAGCAGTTCTTC. It specifies CATLGLAGGKGEQFF.

In its sample, this clone was seen once. One end of the junction fails to match germline, which may point to a read error. CDR3 amino acids: CASSPAVRGRCF. Written as DNA, the CDR3 is TGTGCCAGCAGCCCTGCCGTTAGGGGTAGGTGCTTC. The chain combines TRBV27 with TRBJ2-7, with a weak D call TRBD1 (5 bases). Germline V gene lookup returns CDR1 MNHEY and CDR2 SMNVEV (reference sequence). The CDR3 has 12 amino acids.

This chain uses TRBV19 with TRBJ2-5; 8 bases are shared with TRBD2. CDR3 size: 13 residues. V lost 7 bases and J lost 5; bases outside the gene matches: 6. Looked up from germline, CDR1 is LNHDA and CDR2 is SQIVND (reference sequence). CDR3 sequence reads: CASNRGRSETQYF. Written as DNA, the CDR3 is TGTGCCAGTAACCGCGGGAGGTCGGAGACCCAGTACTTC.

J is TRBJ1-1 and V is TRBV5-1, with D possibly being TRBD1 (5 bases). The CDR3 is 13 amino acids. With 3 bases removed from V and 4 bases from J, the gap between germline ends came to 10 bases. Germline CDR1 and CDR2: SGHRS and YFSETQ. CDR3 in DNA: TGCGCCAGCAGCTCCCAGGGTGGCACTGAAGCTTTCTTT. Protein sequence: CASSSQGGTEAFF.

This clone was detected once. CDR3 amino acids: CASSNSPLHF. CDR3 nucleotides: TGTGCCAGCAGCAATTCACCCCTCCACTTT. The V call is TRBV7-9, the J call TRBJ1-6; no firm D call. The V gene's germline CDR1 is SEHNR and CDR2 FQNEAQ (reference sequence). The CDR3 sequence is 10 residues long. The V gene lost 5 bases and the J gene lost 7 bases, with 0 bases spanning the gap. Combining the CDR3 with reference TRBV7-9 and TRBJ1-6 gives the whole variable domain DTGVSQNPRHKITKRGQNVTFRCDPISEHNRLYWYRQTLGQGPEFLTYFQNEAQLEKSRLLSDRFSAERPKGSFSTLEIQRTEQGDSAMYLCASSNSPLHFGNGTRLTVT.